This TCR beta chain stems from a study of shared clonotypes between healthy human individuals (dated by TCRdb to 2018 to 2021). Regarding the study in general: The cohort included three men and two women between 18 and 49 years of age. For each donor, CD4 naive and CD4 memory were each given three plates, CD8 naive was given two plates, and CD8 memory was given one plate. Blood TCR repertoires of a handful of healthy adults were deeply sequenced to estimate repertoire size and the extent of clonotype sharing between individuals. To increase sequencing depth and limit assay-specific biases, different laboratories used diverse techniques to prepare libraries and sequence TCR repertoires. Leukapheresis yielded between about 0.85 and 9 billion PBMCs per donor. Findings and caveats that apply to the study as a whole: Compared with non-shared clonotypes, clonotypes shared by all four sorted-subset donors had higher generation probabilities. Sharing across a few donors was observed for about 5% of naive CD4, over 3% of naive CD8, 2% to 2.5% of memory CD4, and about 0.4% of memory CD8 clonotypes. The small number of donors limited the genetic and exposure-history diversity represented. Rarefaction of sorted-subset datasets indicated incomplete sequencing despite the large sequencing depth. Estimated clonotype richness was generally larger for naive than for memory subsets. Sampling was restricted to blood, and TCR repertoires in tissue are likely to differ from TCR repertoires in blood. Pairwise subsampling indicated that sequencing depth was expected to affect the degree of clonotype sharing among donors.

Comments on this clone: Its antigen specificity is not known. No clone much larger than this one lies a single base away; base qualities are absent.

TCR CDR3 regions were amplified from genomic DNA by multiplex PCR using the deep immunoSEQ assay. Extracted genomic DNA from each cell subset was spread evenly across all wells of several immunoSEQ 96-well plates, with each plate serving as a replicate. For sorted subsets, 150 to 200 ng genomic DNA, equal to tens of thousands of T cell genomes, was loaded into each replicate PCR. Purified libraries were quantified with a Qubit 3.0 fluorometer, sized on a Bioanalyzer 2100, and re-quantified with the KAPA Library Quantification kit. Each immunoSEQ 96-well plate was sequenced on its own single-read 150-cycle Illumina NextSeq 550 flow cell. In the authors' own workflow: Because the immunoSEQ output included only junctional sequences and no quality scores, the filtering could not be the same as the filtering used for full-length reads. To assign V/J genes and CDR3, sequences were annotated using PyIR, a Python wrapper for IgBLAST v1.9, with IMGT germline references. Reads with weak V/J assignments (E-value above 1e-6), missing CDR3, stop codons, out-of-frame junctions, or ambiguous translated residues were removed. V3J clonotypes were defined as sequences sharing an identical inferred V gene, J gene, and CDR3 amino acid sequence. Percentage overlap between repertoires was computed as shared unique clonotypes divided by the size of the smaller repertoire. Three approaches were used to assess repertoire richness: RTK rarefaction, the Chao1 estimator, and Recon v2.1 estimates of unobserved clonotypes. For all TCRbeta clonotypes obtained by the gDNA method from a handful of donors, generation probabilities were computed with OLGA. TCRdb carries this immuneACCESS record with in-frame sequences only. Its versions omit some clonotypes, under half of them owing to an unresolved V gene in the studies checked, with the rest unexplained. That table supplies the V and J calls and clone size; D and trimming were determined from the DNA. In this sample the table shows some 2,500,000 clones, 93% of which occur a single time. 0.35% to 0.45% of the sample comes from the top ten.

There are 15 amino acids in the CDR3, from cysteine to phenylalanine inclusive. CDR3 DNA only is kept here, 45 bases in frame from base 1. Sequences MNHEY (CDR1) and SMNVEV (CDR2) are obtained from the germline V gene (reference sequence). Trimming removed 5 bases from V and 0 bases from J; the gene matches leave 6 bases unexplained. The donors were healthy, HIV-negative adults with no recently reported acute infections or vaccinations. Every donor was a Caucasian adult living in Nashville, Tennessee, USA. CD4+ T cells were enriched by magnetic negative selection, after which naive cells were positively selected on CD45RA and the negative fraction was taken as the memory subset. After blood collection by leukapheresis, PBMCs were isolated using Ficoll-Histopaque density gradient centrifugation and then cryopreserved in the vapor phase of liquid nitrogen. Analytical flow cytometry was used to check the purity and quantity of each magnetically sorted T cell population. Each sorted fraction had its genomic DNA isolated and then quantified by UV absorbance on a Nanodrop 2000c.

The V and J segments used are TRBV27 and TRBJ1-1; the junction holds 7 bases that match TRBD1. The sequence derives from a man between 18 and 35 years old in good health. Some clones in this sample may be carry-over from other donors' samples. Sequencing used naive CD4+ T cells from PBMCs. The sample's cell subset or site label, in plain terms: CD45RA+ positively selected. Here is the DNA: TGTGCCAGCAGTCGAAGGACAGGCATGAACACTGAAGCTTTCTTT. It is translated as CASSRRTGMNTEAFF.